This T cell receptor beta chain appears in the sequencing data of a study of cytomegalovirus exposure and HLA in healthy donors (dated by TCRdb to 2017 to 2019). Some background on the complete study: According to an earlier analysis of 587 of the donors, some 180 million T cells yielded 120 million or so unique TCR beta sequences and 276 Gb of sequence data. To study patterns of TCR occurrence, a later analysis re-analyzed previously published TCR beta repertoires from under 750 donors and added high-resolution HLA genotyping. Every discovery cohort repertoire had been produced on one sequencing platform. To decide whether each TCR beta V gene segment behaved as functional or pseudogenic, an earlier analysis of some 600 of the donors relied on high-throughput TCR beta sequencing. Rather than drawing on any new phenotypic data, the later analysis identified candidate immune exposures from TCR beta sequences and the way those sequences occurred across donors. The study combined high-throughput TCR immunosequencing, statistical association of individual TCRs with disease status, and machine learning to predict cytomegalovirus infection status. Among the roughly 370 genotyped donors, approximately 82% belonged to the genetic ancestry cluster associated with self-reported Caucasian donors. About 300 gigabases of sequencing data and around 80 million unique TCR sequences made up an early release that covered over 550 HLA-typed donors. HLA typing covered class I and class II loci at four-digit resolution. The number of donors typed differed by locus, with roughly 629-640 for A, B, C, DRB1 and DQB1, roughly 520 for DQA1, over 600 for DPA1, and some 450 for DPB1. Roughly 5 DR-DQ haplotypes were handled as single units for association and clustering, since linkage in the cohort was strong. A later genetic analysis took genome-wide SNP genotypes for about 65% of the 666 donors and used that subset as a discovery cohort. The study aimed to test whether cataloging public T cell receptors could reveal signatures of past pathogen exposure. The study profiled the T cell repertoires of approximately 700 subjects by immunosequencing and related them to cytomegalovirus serostatus. Alongside the repertoire data, information on donor age, sex, ethnicity and CMV serostatus was compiled. On average, roughly 250,000 unique TCR beta nucleotide sequences were sequenced per donor among roughly 430 genotyped donors of the cohort, with roughly 19% of those sequences being non-productive. Along with the approximately 650-subject first cohort, a separate validation cohort of 120 different subjects was used.

CDR1 and CDR2 (SNHLY, FYNNEI) derive from the germline V gene. The CDR3 runs 14 residues from the cysteine to the phenylalanine. CDR3 DNA is the only sequence kept; it has 42 bases, read in frame from the first base. The V end loses 4 bases and the J end loses 1 base, and a stretch of 10 bases separates them. Library generation was performed with the immunoSEQ multiplex PCR assay. For the multiplex PCR, a mixture combining 60 forward primers for TCR Vbeta segments and 13 reverse primers for TCR Jbeta segments was used. The CDR3 region of rearranged TCR beta genes was amplified from genomic DNA by a multiplex PCR assay. The amplified TCR beta libraries were sequenced on the Illumina HiSeq System as 87-base-pair reads. Per the source publication's procedure: A later analysis counted approximately 76 million unique TCR beta chains across the 550 to 750 repertoires, and 10 million to 11 million of these chains were shared by at least two donors. Raw reads were error-corrected and collapsed into unique sequences with a nearest-neighbor algorithm that merged closely related sequences to remove PCR and sequencing errors. CDR3 sequences were aligned to IMGT reference sequences to assign V, D and J gene segments. Each retained sequence needed at least a six-nucleotide match to both a V gene segment and a J gene segment. A rearrangement counted as productive if the CDR3 had no stop codons and remained in frame with V and J, and every other rearrangement counted as non-productive. CDR3 was defined according to IMGT convention as the region running from the second conserved V-encoded cysteine to the conserved J-encoded phenylalanine. Sequences without an unambiguous match to a single V gene segment were excluded from the earlier analysis of 450 to 650 of the donors. In an earlier analysis of some 590 of the donors, a V segment was called functional when productive rearrangements were above 56.7%, and segregating when the standard deviation between donors exceeded 5%. To diagnose cytomegalovirus status from the catalog of TCR beta chain sequences, a statistical classification framework was built. In a later analysis, TCR nucleotide sequences were compared against IMGT/GENE-DB human TR gene sequences so that V and J genes could be assigned. A later analysis assigned CDR3 sequences and most-parsimonious VDJ recombination scenarios with the TCRdist pipeline. In a later analysis, each TCR beta chain was defined by its CDR3 amino acid sequence together with its V-gene family, and reads lacking a unique V-gene family were excluded. A later analysis removed 550 to 650 highly shared, low-generation-probability nucleotide sequences to deal with suspected cross-contamination and a sequencing artifact. A later analysis calculated a clonal expansion index for each public chain from normalized within-repertoire ranks of inferred template counts. In a later analysis, generation probabilities were computed using a VDJ recombination model fitted to out-of-frame rearrangements, and the results were checked against IGoR. Hypergeometric tests were used in a later analysis to score TCR-TCR, TCR-HLA and TCR-CMV co-occurrence, with a repertoire-size bias correction applied to the TCR pairs. A later analysis estimated false discovery rates by permuting HLA or CMV assignments 20 times. In a later analysis, co-occurring TCRs were grouped with DBSCAN, and TCRdist sequence similarity was added when clustering was performed within HLA-allele-positive subsets. Repertoires with fewer than 30,000 or more than 120,000 public chains, plus five repertoires with anomalous nucleotide sharing, were excluded from co-occurrence clustering. In TCRdb, the immuneACCESS table is reduced to in-frame sequences with V and J assigned. These tables do not hold every clone; where another copy was compared, an unresolved V gene accounts for under half, and the others remain unexplained. That table gives V, J and clone size, and the DNA gave D and trimming. The sample table shows roughly 290,000 clones, and about 80% are seen once. About 0.29% of the sample comes from the top ten.

What the work shows at the level of the full study, not this receptor alone: It was suggested by the authors that the approach could potentially be generalized to other disease states and immunological phenotypes. Assigning TCR associations to individual alleles was difficult when HLA alleles, especially DR and DQ, strongly co-occurred. Three of the identified cytomegalovirus-associated TCR beta chains were confirmed in vitro to be specific for cytomegalovirus antigens. The sequencing pipeline was judged likely to have produced a cluster of highly shared sequence variants as a technical artifact. The 87-base-pair reads could not distinguish some IMGT-functional V segments, including TRBV6-2 and TRBV6-3, so those segments were excluded. A later analysis found that most CMV-associated TCR beta chains appeared HLA-restricted, with HLA associations seemingly driven largely by CMV exposure. Specific HLA alleles were associated with 15,000 to 20,000 TCR beta sequences at a false discovery rate of 0.05 in a later analysis. A later analysis found that HLA-associated TCR beta chains were more clonally expanded and had lower generation probabilities than equally common non-associated chains. In a later analysis, TCR association rates were found to vary across HLA loci, with the most associated TCRs seen for DRB1 alleles and the fewest for HLA-C alleles. In the study, some 160 TCR beta chains were listed as associated with cytomegalovirus. A later genetic analysis reported fewer N-insertions in productive TCRs among donors in an Asian-associated ancestry cluster than the roughly 670-donor mean. A further reported finding was that TCR beta sequences accurately predicted the HLA-A and HLA-B alleles for most subjects in the first cohort. Linkage disequilibrium might explain the correlated functional status among segregating V segments, but an unknown experimental factor could not be ruled out. In a later analysis, several top co-occurrence clusters were reported to appear linked to parvovirus B19, influenza, CMV and Epstein-Barr virus. HLA typing was unavailable for some donors at each locus, so association tests used only the typed subset. In both the original and validation cohorts, the classifier was reported to diagnose cytomegalovirus status with high specificity and sensitivity. Roughly uniform sequencing depth across donors was assumed in presence/absence analyses, although this assumption may not hold. For the cohort, immune exposure information was limited to CMV serostatus. The cohort was sequenced for TCR beta chains only, and without alpha or paired-chain data the features that could be detected were limited. An earlier analysis of approximately 590 of the donors showed that most TCR beta V segments appeared in productive rearrangements either about 87% or about 30% of the time, which broadly matched IMGT annotations. The earlier analysis of approximately 540 of the donors excluded 15 to 20 rarely observed V segments, including chromosome 9 orphons, because counts were too low. V-gene and J-gene trimming of TCR beta chains was associated with a missense DCLRE1C variant in a later genetic analysis, and the association was replicated in an independent cohort. Most TCR sequences were seen in very few donors, while some public TCRs were found in many individuals.

The cohort consisted of more than 650 healthy bone marrow donors. All cohort members were sampled while nominally healthy, although unrecorded immune exposures were likely present. The donor was CMV seronegative and belonged to the group of under 400 seronegative cohort members. Every donor gave a peripheral blood sample, and the peripheral blood mononuclear cells from that sample were used for TCR beta sequencing. The Qiagen DNeasy Blood Extraction Kit was used to extract genomic DNA from the blood cell samples. Notes on this clone: The specificity of this receptor is unknown. Per-base qualities were not stored, and no clone one base away is much larger.

The receptor was isolated from a girl aged 2-10 years in good health and CMV-seronegative. Sequenced material: PBMCs. The chain employs TRBV2 and TRBJ2-5; the D gene assignment is ambiguous. The CDR3 protein sequence reads: CASSAPAGQETQYF. The DNA sequence is given as TGTGCCAGCAGTGCCCCGGCAGGCCAAGAGACCCAGTACTTC. The full variable domain, with segments outside the CDR3 supplied by the reference TRBV2 and TRBJ2-5 proteins, appears as EPEVTQTPSHQVTQMGQEVILRCVPISNHLYFYWYRQILGQKVEFLVSFYNNEISEKSEIFDDQFSVERPDGSNFTLKIRSTKLEDSAMYFCASSAPAGQETQYFGPGTRLLVL.